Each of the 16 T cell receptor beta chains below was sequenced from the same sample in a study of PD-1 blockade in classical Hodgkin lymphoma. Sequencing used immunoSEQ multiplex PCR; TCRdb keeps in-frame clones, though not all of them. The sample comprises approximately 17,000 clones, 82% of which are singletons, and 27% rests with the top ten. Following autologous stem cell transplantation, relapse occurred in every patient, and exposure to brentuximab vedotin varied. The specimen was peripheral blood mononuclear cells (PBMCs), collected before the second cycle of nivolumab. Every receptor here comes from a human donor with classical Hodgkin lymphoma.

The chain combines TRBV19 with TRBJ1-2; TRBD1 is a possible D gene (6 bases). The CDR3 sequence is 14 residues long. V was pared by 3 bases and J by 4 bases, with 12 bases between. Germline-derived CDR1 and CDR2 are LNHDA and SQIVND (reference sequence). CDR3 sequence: CASSMDRSSYGYTF. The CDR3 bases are TGTGCCAGTAGTATGGACAGATCCTCCTATGGCTACACCTTC.

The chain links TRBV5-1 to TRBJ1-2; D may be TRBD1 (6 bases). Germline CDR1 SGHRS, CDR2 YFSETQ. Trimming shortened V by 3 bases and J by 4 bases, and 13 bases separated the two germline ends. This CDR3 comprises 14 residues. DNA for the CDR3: TGCGCCAGCAGCTATCCGGGACAAGCCTATGGCTACACCTTC. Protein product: CASSYPGQAYGYTF. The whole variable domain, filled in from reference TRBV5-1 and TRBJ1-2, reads KAGVTQTPRYLIKTRGQQVTLSCSPISGHRSVSWYQQTPGQGLQFLFEYFSETQRNKGNFPGRFSGRQFSNSRSEMNVSTLELGDSALYLCASSYPGQAYGYTFGSGTRLTVV.

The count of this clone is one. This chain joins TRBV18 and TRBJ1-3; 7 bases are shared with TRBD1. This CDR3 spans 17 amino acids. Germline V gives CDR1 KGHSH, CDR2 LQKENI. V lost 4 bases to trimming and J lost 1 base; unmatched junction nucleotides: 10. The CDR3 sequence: CASSQLNRGSSGNTIYF. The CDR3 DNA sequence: TGTGCCAGCTCACAATTAAACAGGGGAAGTTCTGGAAACACCATATATTTT.

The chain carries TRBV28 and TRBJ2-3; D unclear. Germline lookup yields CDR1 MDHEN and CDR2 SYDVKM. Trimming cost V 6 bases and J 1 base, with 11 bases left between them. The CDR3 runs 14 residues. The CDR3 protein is CASRPRRGTDTQYF. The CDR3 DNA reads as TGTGCCAGCAGGCCCCGTCGAGGCACAGATACGCAGTATTTT.

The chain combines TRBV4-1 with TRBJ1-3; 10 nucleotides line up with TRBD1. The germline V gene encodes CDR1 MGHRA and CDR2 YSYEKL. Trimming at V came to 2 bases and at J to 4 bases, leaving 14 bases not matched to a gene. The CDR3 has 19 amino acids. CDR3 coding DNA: TGCGCCAGCAGCCAATCAAATCCGGGACAGGGGTTCGCGGGAAACACCATATATTTT. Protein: CASSQSNPGQGFAGNTIYF.

The CDR3 DNA is TGCGCCAGCAGCGTGCGTGTGGACAATGAGCAGTTCTTC. Residues: CASSVRVDNEQFF. The chain couples TRBV5-1 to TRBJ2-1, with D unresolved. The ends were cut back, 4 bases at V and 5 bases at J, with 10 bases in the middle. The CDR3 covers 13 residues. Per the germline V gene, CDR1 is SGHRS and CDR2 is YFSETQ. Full variable domain (rest looked up from reference TRBV5-1 and TRBJ2-1): KAGVTQTPRYLIKTRGQQVTLSCSPISGHRSVSWYQQTPGQGLQFLFEYFSETQRNKGNFPGRFSGRQFSNSRSEMNVSTLELGDSALYLCASSVRVDNEQFFGPGTRLTVL.

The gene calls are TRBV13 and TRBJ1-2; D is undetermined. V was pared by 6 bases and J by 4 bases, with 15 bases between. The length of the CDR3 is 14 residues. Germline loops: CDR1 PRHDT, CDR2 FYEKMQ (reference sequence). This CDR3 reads CASRASDGIYGYTF. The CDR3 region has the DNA TGTGCCAGCAGAGCTTCCGACGGGATCTATGGCTACACCTTC.

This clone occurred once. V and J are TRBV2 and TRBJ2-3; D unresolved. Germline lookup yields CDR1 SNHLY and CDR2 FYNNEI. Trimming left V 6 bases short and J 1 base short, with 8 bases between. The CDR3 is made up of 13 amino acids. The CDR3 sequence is CASSPGGTDTQYF. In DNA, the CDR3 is TGTGCCAGCAGCCCAGGAGGCACAGATACGCAGTATTTT.

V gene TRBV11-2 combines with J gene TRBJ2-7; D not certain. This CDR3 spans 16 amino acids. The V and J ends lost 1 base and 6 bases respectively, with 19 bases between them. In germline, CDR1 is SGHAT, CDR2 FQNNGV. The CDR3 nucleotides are TGTGCCAGCAGCTTAGTTCTAAGTGGCATTGGCCGCGAGCAGTACTTC. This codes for CASSLVLSGIGREQYF.

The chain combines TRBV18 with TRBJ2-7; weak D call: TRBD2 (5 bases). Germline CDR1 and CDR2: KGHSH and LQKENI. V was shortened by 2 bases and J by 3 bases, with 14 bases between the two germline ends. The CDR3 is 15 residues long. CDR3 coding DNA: TGTGCCAGCTCACCAACCAACAGCCGGGGCTACGAGCAGTACTTC. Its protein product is CASSPTNSRGYEQYF.

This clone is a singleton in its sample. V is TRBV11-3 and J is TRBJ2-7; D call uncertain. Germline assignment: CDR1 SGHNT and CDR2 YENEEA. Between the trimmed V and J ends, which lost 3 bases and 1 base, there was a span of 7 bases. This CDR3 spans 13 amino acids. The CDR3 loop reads CASSFAASYEQYF. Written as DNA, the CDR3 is TGTGCCAGCAGCTTCGCAGCATCCTACGAGCAGTACTTC.

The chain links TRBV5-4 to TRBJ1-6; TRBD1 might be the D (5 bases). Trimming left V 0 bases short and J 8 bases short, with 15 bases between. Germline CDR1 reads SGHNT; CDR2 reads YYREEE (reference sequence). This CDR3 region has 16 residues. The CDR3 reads CASSLAGGRVDSPLHF. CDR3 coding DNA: TGTGCCAGCAGCTTGGCCGGGGGAAGGGTGGATTCACCCCTCCACTTT.

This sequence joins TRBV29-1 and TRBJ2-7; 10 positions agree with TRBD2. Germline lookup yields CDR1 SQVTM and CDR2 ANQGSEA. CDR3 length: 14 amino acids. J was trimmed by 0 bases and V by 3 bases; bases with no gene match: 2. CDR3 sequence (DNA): TGCAGCGTTGAGGGGACTAGCGACTCCTACGAGCAGTACTTC. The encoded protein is CSVEGTSDSYEQYF.

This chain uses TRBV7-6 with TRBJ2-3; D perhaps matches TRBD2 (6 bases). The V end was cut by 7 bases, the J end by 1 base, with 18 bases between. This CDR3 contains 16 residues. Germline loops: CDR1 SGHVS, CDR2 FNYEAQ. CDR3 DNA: TGTGCCAGCAACCCGGGGCGGGGCGGCGGCACAGATACGCAGTATTTT. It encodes CASNPGRGGGTDTQYF.

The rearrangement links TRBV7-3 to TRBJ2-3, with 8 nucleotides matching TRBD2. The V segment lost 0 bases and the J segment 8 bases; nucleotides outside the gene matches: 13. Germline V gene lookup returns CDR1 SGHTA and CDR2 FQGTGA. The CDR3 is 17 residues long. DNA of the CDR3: TGTGCCAGCAGCTTAACTGGCTTGGCGGGGGGATCGGGTACGCAGTATTTT. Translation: CASSLTGLAGGSGTQYF.

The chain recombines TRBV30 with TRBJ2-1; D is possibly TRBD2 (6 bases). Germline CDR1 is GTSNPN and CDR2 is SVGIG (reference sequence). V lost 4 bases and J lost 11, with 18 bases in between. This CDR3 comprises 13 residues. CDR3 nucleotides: TGTGCCTGGACTTGGGGGGAGTCGAATAAGCAGTTCTTC. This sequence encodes CAWTWGESNKQFF.